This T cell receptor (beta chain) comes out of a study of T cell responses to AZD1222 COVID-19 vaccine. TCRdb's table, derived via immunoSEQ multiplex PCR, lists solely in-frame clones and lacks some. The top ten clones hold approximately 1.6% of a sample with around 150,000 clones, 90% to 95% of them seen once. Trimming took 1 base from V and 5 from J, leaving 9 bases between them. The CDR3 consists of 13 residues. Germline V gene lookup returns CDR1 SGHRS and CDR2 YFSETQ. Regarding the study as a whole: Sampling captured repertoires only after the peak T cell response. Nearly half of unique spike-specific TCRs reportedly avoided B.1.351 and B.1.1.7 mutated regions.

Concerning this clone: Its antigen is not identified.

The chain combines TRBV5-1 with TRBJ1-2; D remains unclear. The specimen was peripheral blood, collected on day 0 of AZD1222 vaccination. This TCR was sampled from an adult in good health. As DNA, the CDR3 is TGCGCCAGCAGCTTGCCCGGGAAATATGGCTACACCTTC. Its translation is CASSLPGKYGYTF.